This TCR beta chain was profiled in a study of control samples from healthy donors and cancer patients. The assay was immunoSEQ multiplex PCR, and TCRdb's table has in-frame clones only and misses some. The table includes tens of thousands of clones, over 75% detected once. Germline V gene data show CDR1 as SGHRS and CDR2 as YFSETQ. This CDR3 region has 12 residues. V dropped 1 base and J dropped 6 bases, with 4 bases sitting between them. This chain connects TRBV5-1 to TRBJ2-2, with no clear D. This receptor was taken from a woman aged 55-69 years with lung cancer. Material for sequencing was PBMCs. The DNA for the CDR3 is TGCGCCAGCAGCTTGACGTCCGGGGAGCTGTTTTTT. Protein product: CASSLTSGELFF.